This T cell receptor (beta chain) was sequenced during a study of cytomegalovirus exposure and HLA in healthy donors. The donors were in the approximately 130-subject validation cohort, distinct from the roughly 720-subject first cohort. This CDR3 region has 21 residues. V was cut by 5 bases and J by 0 bases, with 35 bases left in between. Germline lookup yields CDR1 GTSNPN and CDR2 SVGIG (reference sequence). Clones were sequenced by immunoSEQ multiplex PCR, and TCRdb holds only the in-frame ones, with some missing. The data show under 300,000 clones, 65% to 90% seen once. This clone has a single count.

The chain couples TRBV30 to TRBJ2-7, with D maybe TRBD1 (6 bases). The sequenced material came from PBMCs. The TCR was taken from a woman between 18 and 30 years old in good health and CMV-seronegative. CDR3 nucleotides: TGTGCCTGGGGGGTCCGTCCCCCCACAGGGTTTTCTCTTAGGATCTCCTACGAGCAGTACTTC. This gives the protein CAWGVRPPTGFSLRISYEQYF.